A single sample is the source of the 21 T cell receptor beta chains below, sequenced in a study of cytomegalovirus exposure and HLA in healthy donors. PCR primers comprised 60 Vbeta and 13 Jbeta primers. TCRdb keeps only in-frame clones here, not all; method: immunoSEQ multiplex PCR. This sample has over 100,000 clones, with roughly three fifths found just once. The sequenced material came from PBMCs. The source of these receptors is a woman aged 40 to 50 in good health and CMV-seropositive.

V and J are TRBV2 and TRBJ2-1; the match to TRBD2 covers 9 bases. In germline, CDR1 is SNHLY, CDR2 FYNNEI. With 1 base clipped from V and 5 bases from J, the junction kept 3 bases outside the gene matches. The CDR3 spans 15 residues. The CDR3 here is CASSEGVAGDNEQFF. The CDR3 coding sequence is TGTGCCAGCAGTGAAGGGGTAGCGGGGGACAATGAGCAGTTCTTC.

The V call is TRBV5-6, the J call TRBJ2-1; the match to TRBD1 covers 9 bases. In germline, CDR1 is SGHDT, CDR2 YYEEEE. Unmatched junction bases numbered 4, after V lost 4 bases and J lost 2 bases. The CDR3 is 15 residues long. CDR3 DNA: TGTGCCAGCAGCGGGGGACAGGGTCCCTACAATGAGCAGTTCTTC. Protein: CASSGGQGPYNEQFF.

The chain carries TRBV19 and TRBJ2-7; no reliable D call. V was pared by 0 bases and J by 4 bases, with 10 bases between. The germline V gene has CDR1 LNHDA and CDR2 SQIVND (reference sequence). The CDR3 covers 14 residues. CDR3: CASSIDVGRYEQYF. CDR3 nucleotide sequence: TGTGCCAGTAGTATAGATGTGGGCCGGTACGAGCAGTACTTC.

The chain combines TRBV5-1 with TRBJ1-4; 11 bases fit TRBD1. The CDR3 sequence is 16 residues long. The J segment lost 7 bases and the V segment lost 4 bases, leaving 9 bases of the junction unmatched. Germline V CDR1 and CDR2: SGHRS, YFSETQ. The DNA of the CDR3 is TGCGCCAGCAGCAAGAGCTGGACAGGGGGCGGTGAAAAACTGTTTTTT. Amino acid sequence: CASSKSWTGGGEKLFF.

The V call is TRBV29-1, the J call TRBJ2-5, with TRBD2 matching over 7 bases. The CDR3 is 12 amino acids. V trimming: 6 bases; J trimming: 5 bases; junction bases outside the gene matches: 6. Germline V gives CDR1 SQVTM, CDR2 ANQGSEA. The CDR3 here is CSVWQGGETQYF. The CDR3 DNA is TGCAGCGTCTGGCAGGGAGGGGAGACCCAGTACTTC.

The CDR3 protein is CASSPESDGTQYF. CDR3 bases: TGTGCCAGCAGCCCAGAATCAGATGGGACCCAGTACTTC. The chain recombines TRBV11-3 with TRBJ2-5; D is undetermined. The CDR3 spans 13 residues. Per germline, CDR1 SGHNT and CDR2 YENEEA. With 5 bases removed from V and 7 bases from J, the gap between germline ends came to 14 bases.

The chain employs TRBV2 and TRBJ2-2; 8 bases align to TRBD1. Per the germline V gene, CDR1 is SNHLY and CDR2 is FYNNEI. The ends lost 5 bases at V and 1 base at J; junction bases unmatched: 6. This CDR3 has 16 amino acids. Here the CDR3 DNA reads TGTGCCAGCAGTCTGACAGGGGTCCAGAACACCGGGGAGCTGTTTTTT. Amino acid sequence: CASSLTGVQNTGELFF. Drawing the rest from reference TRBV2 and TRBJ2-2, the complete variable domain is EPEVTQTPSHQVTQMGQEVILRCVPISNHLYFYWYRQILGQKVEFLVSFYNNEISEKSEIFDDQFSVERPDGSNFTLKIRSTKLEDSAMYFCASSLTGVQNTGELFFGEGSRLTVL.

This sequence joins TRBV11-2 and TRBJ1-3, with D perhaps TRBD1 (5 bases). V lost 5 bases and J 0 bases, leaving 14 bases between the germline ends. This CDR3 has 16 residues. The germline gives CDR1 SGHAT, CDR2 FQNNGV. CDR3 region: CASSQHQGPSGNTIYF. CDR3 bases: TGTGCCAGCAGCCAACACCAGGGTCCCTCTGGAAACACCATATATTTT.

The V call is TRBV7-9, the J call TRBJ2-3; 12 nucleotides agree with TRBD2. Germline V gene lookup returns CDR1 SEHNR and CDR2 FQNEAQ (reference sequence). V was pared by 8 bases and J by 5 bases, with 5 bases of the junction left unmatched. The CDR3 runs to 14 residues. CDR3 loop: CASAQGLAGDTQYF. Here the CDR3 DNA reads TGTGCCAGCGCCCAGGGACTAGCGGGAGATACGCAGTATTTT.

The chain joins TRBV5-6 to TRBJ2-2; D is unclear. Germline CDR1 and CDR2: SGHDT and YYEEEE. The CDR3 runs to 16 residues. Trimming pared 2 bases from V and 0 bases from J, leaving 11 bases between. The CDR3 spells CASSLLQSTNTGELFF. The DNA for the CDR3 is TGTGCCAGCAGCTTATTACAGAGCACGAACACCGGGGAGCTGTTTTTT.

There are a few counts of this clone. The V gene is TRBV19, the J gene TRBJ1-1; 8 positions agree with TRBD1. CDR3 length equals 16 residues. V was clipped by 5 bases and J by 1 base; unmatched bases: 9. Germline CDR1 and CDR2: LNHDA and SQIVND (reference sequence). The CDR3 loop is CASSPLRQGPNTEAFF. CDR3 in DNA: TGTGCCAGTAGTCCCCTCCGACAGGGGCCGAACACTGAAGCTTTCTTT.

This clone was seen a few times. This chain links TRBV7-9 with TRBJ2-1; TRBD2 agrees at 10 bases. J gave up 2 bases and V 1 base, and 8 bases lay outside the gene matches. The germline CDR1 and CDR2 sequences are SEHNR and FQNEAQ (reference sequence). The CDR3 is made up of 18 amino acids. The CDR3 sequence: CASSLGGPSGGAYNEQFF. In DNA form, the CDR3 reads TGTGCCAGCAGCTTAGGGGGCCCAAGCGGGGGGGCCTACAATGAGCAGTTCTTC.

This clone was observed a few times. The rearrangement links TRBV11-2 to TRBJ1-1, with 9 bases matching TRBD1. The CDR3 runs to 13 residues. The germline V gene encodes CDR1 SGHAT and CDR2 FQNNGV. Losses at the gene ends were 5 bases for V and 3 bases for J; bases not matched to a gene: 1. Here the CDR3 reads CASSRQGDTEAFF. The CDR3 DNA sequence: TGTGCCAGCAGCCGACAGGGGGACACTGAAGCTTTCTTT.

The chain links TRBV30 to TRBJ1-1; no firm D call. The CDR3 covers 12 residues. CDR1 and CDR2 from the germline V gene are GTSNPN and SVGIG (reference sequence). V was clipped by 4 bases and J by 0 bases, with 6 bases between them. CDR3 sequence: CAWNGVNTEAFF. The DNA of the CDR3 is TGTGCCTGGAACGGAGTGAACACTGAAGCTTTCTTT.

V usage is TRBV14 and J usage is TRBJ2-5; 8 bases match TRBD2. The length of the CDR3 is 15 residues. Germline V lookup: CDR1 SGHDN, CDR2 FVKESK. Losses at the gene ends were 4 bases for V and 6 bases for J; bases not matched to a gene: 10. CDR3 DNA: TGTGCCAGCAGCCCGATGGGACTAGACGGGCAGACCCAGTACTTC. As protein: CASSPMGLDGQTQYF. The entire variable domain, with the rest obtained from reference TRBV14 and TRBJ2-5, is as follows: EAGVTQFPSHSVIEKGQTVTLRCDPISGHDNLYWYRRVMGKEIKFLLHFVKESKQDESGMPNNRFLAERTGGTYSTLKVQPAELEDSGVYFCASSPMGLDGQTQYFGPGTRLLVL.

The J gene is TRBJ2-1, the V gene TRBV29-1, with 9 bases fitting TRBD1. CDR3 length equals 14 residues. Germline-derived CDR1 and CDR2 are SQVTM and ANQGSEA. The V gene end was trimmed by 7 bases and the J gene end by 0 bases; junction bases not matched to a gene: 4. The DNA for the CDR3 is TGCAGCGCTGCGACAGGGGGCTCCTACAATGAGCAGTTCTTC. Amino acid sequence: CSAATGGSYNEQFF.

The chain carries TRBV6-1 and TRBJ1-2; 8 nucleotides match TRBD1. V lost 6 bases to trimming and J lost 7 bases; unmatched junction nucleotides: 7. This CDR3 region has 13 residues. Germline CDR1 and CDR2: MNHNS and SASEGT. The CDR3 DNA is TGTGCCAGCAGCCCAGGGACAGGACGTGGCTACACCTTC. Its protein is CASSPGTGRGYTF.

This clone was observed once. The chain is built from TRBV5-1 and TRBJ2-5; possible D gene TRBD1, 6 bases. The CDR3 has 15 amino acids. Trimming took off 0 bases at V and 3 bases at J, with 12 bases between the two ends. Per the germline V gene, CDR1 is SGHRS and CDR2 is YFSETQ. DNA for the CDR3: TGCGCCAGCAGCTTGGGGACAGACCCTAAAGAGACCCAGTACTTC. Protein sequence: CASSLGTDPKETQYF.

V and J are TRBV18 and TRBJ1-4; TRBD1 matches 10 bases. With V trimmed by 0 bases and J by 8 bases, 3 bases remained unmatched. From germline, CDR1 is KGHSH and CDR2 LQKENI. The CDR3 sequence is 15 residues long. The CDR3 spells CASSPPRDRGEKLFF. CDR3 in DNA: TGTGCCAGCTCACCACCGAGGGACAGGGGCGAAAAACTGTTTTTT. Combining the CDR3 with reference TRBV18 and TRBJ1-4 gives the whole variable domain NAGVMQNPRHLVRRRGQEARLRCSPMKGHSHVYWYRQLPEEGLKFMVYLQKENIIDESGMPKERFSAEFPKEGPSILRIQQVVRGDSAAYFCASSPPRDRGEKLFFGSGTQLSVL.

This chain links TRBV25-1 with TRBJ2-5; TRBD2 is a possible D gene (6 bases). This CDR3 is 15 amino acids long. V gave up 6 bases and J gave up 1 base, with 15 bases separating them. CDR1 MGHDK and CDR2 SYGVNS come from the germline V gene. In DNA form, the CDR3 reads TGTGCCAGCAGGGCCACGCGGGGATCCCAAGAGACCCAGTACTTC. As protein: CASRATRGSQETQYF.

This chain uses TRBV7-9 with TRBJ2-3; D might be TRBD2 (5 bases). Germline CDR1 reads SEHNR; CDR2 reads FQNEAQ (reference sequence). Trimming shortened V by 5 bases and J by 0 bases, and 12 bases separated the two germline ends. This CDR3 spans 15 amino acids. This CDR3 reads CASSLNLASTDTQYF. The CDR3 nucleotides are TGTGCCAGCAGCCTAAATCTAGCTAGCACAGATACGCAGTATTTT.